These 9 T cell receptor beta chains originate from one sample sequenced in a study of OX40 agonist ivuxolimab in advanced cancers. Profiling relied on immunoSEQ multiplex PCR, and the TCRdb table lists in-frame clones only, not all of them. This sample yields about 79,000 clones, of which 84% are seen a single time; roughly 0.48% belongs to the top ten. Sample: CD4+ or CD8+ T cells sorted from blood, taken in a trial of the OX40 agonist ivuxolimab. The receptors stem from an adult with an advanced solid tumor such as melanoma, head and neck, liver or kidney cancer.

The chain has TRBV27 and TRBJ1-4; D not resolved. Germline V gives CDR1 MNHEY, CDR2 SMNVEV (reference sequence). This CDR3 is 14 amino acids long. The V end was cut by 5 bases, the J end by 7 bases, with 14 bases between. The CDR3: CASSPHREGEKLFF. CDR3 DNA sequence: TGTGCCAGCAGTCCCCACAGAGAAGGTGAAAAACTGTTTTTT.

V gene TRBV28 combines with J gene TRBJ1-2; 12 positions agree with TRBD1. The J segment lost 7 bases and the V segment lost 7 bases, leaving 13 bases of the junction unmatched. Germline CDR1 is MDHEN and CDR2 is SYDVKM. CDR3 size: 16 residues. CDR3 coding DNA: TGTGCCAGCACCGACACTCCGGGACAGGGGGCGGGTGGCTACACCTTC. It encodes CASTDTPGQGAGGYTF.

DNA of the CDR3: TGTGCCAGCAGTTTTCCAGGAAGTGGCTACACCTTC. Translating gives CASSFPGSGYTF. The rearrangement uses TRBV28 and TRBJ1-2; D is uncertain. CDR3 size: 12 residues. The V end lost 3 bases, the J end lost 7 bases, and 9 bases lay between the germline ends. Germline loops: CDR1 MDHEN, CDR2 SYDVKM.

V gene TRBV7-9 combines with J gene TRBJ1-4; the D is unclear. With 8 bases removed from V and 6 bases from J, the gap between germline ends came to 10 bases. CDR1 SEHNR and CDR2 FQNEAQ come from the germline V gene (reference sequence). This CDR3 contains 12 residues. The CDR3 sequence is CASSENYEKLFF. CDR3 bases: TGTGCCAGCTCCGAAAACTATGAAAAACTGTTTTTT.

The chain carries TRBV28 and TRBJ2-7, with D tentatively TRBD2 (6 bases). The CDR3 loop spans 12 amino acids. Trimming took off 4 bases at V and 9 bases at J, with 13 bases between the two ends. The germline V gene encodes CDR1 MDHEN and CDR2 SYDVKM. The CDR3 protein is CASSSPPGGQYF. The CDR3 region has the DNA TGTGCCAGCAGTTCACCCCCCGGGGGGCAGTACTTC.

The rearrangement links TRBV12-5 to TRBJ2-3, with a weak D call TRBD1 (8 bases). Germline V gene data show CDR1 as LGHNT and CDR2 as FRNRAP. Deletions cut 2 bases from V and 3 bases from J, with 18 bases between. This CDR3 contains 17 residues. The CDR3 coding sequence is TGTGCTAGTGGTTTGTCTCGGACAGGGAGGGTTACAGATACGCAGTATTTT. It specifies CASGLSRTGRVTDTQYF.

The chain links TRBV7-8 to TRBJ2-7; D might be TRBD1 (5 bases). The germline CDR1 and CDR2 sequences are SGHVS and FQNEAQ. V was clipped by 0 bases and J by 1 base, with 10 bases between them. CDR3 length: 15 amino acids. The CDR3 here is CASSLAHRTSYEQYF. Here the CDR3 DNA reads TGTGCCAGCAGCTTAGCCCACCGGACATCCTACGAGCAGTACTTC.

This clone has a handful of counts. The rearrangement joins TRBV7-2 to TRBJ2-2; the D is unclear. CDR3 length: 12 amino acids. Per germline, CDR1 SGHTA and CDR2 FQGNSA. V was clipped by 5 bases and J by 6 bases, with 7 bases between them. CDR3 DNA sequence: TGTGCCAGCAGCCCTCAGGCCGGGGAGCTGTTTTTT. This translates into CASSPQAGELFF. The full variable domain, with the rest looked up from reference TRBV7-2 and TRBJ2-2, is GAGVSQSPSNKVTEKGKDVELRCDPISGHTALYWYRQSLGQGLEFLIYFQGNSAPDKSGLPSDRFSAERTGGSVSTLTIQRTQQEDSAVYLCASSPQAGELFFGEGSRLTVL.

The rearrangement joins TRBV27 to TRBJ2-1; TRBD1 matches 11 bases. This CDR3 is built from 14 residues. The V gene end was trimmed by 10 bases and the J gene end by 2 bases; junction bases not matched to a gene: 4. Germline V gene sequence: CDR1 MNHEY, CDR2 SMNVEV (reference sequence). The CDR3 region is CATRDRGTYNEQFF. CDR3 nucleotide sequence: TGTGCCACCCGGGACAGGGGGACCTACAATGAGCAGTTCTTC.